These 22 T cell receptor beta chains were all obtained from the same sample, sequenced in a study of T cells in Graves' hyperthyroidism and ophthalmopathy. The CDR3 regions of TCR beta were amplified from RNA transcripts. HTBI primers were used for first-round RT-PCR of the TCR CDR3. One entry per CDR3 protein, called by TCRdb with MiXCR from the multiplex PCR reads. The repertoire consists of about 520,000 distinct CDR3 sequences, with approximately 25% occurring once and the leading ten covering around 11%. Sequencing was carried out using blood. These receptors were collected from a woman younger than 45 with Graves' ophthalmopathy.

This rearrangement joins TRBV30 to TRBJ2-7; 8 positions match TRBD1. This CDR3 is 13 amino acids long. The V segment lost 3 bases and the J segment 5 bases; nucleotides outside the gene matches: 6. Germline lookup yields CDR1 GTSNPN and CDR2 SVGIG (reference sequence). The CDR3 loop is CAWSIRGPNEQYF. DNA for the CDR3: TGTGCCTGGAGCATCAGGGGGCCTAACGAGCAGTACTTC.

This clonotype was found many times. This sequence joins TRBV12-3 or TRBV12-4 and TRBJ1-2; TRBD1 matches 12 bases. The CDR3 consists of 16 residues. V was pared by 5 bases and J by 3 bases, with 7 bases of the junction left unmatched. In nucleotides, the CDR3 is TGTGCCAGCAGTCCACGGGGACAGGGGGCGTACTATGGCTACACCTTC. Protein product: CASSPRGQGAYYGYTF.

Details on this clonotype: A much larger clone lies one base from this, so it may be a read error. CDR3 sequence: CSAETGESNQPQHF. Here the CDR3 DNA reads TGCAGTGCTGAGACAGGCGAGAGCAATCAGCCCCAGCATTTT. This sequence joins TRBV20-1 and TRBJ1-5, with D tentatively TRBD1 (6 bases). CDR3 length equals 14 residues. Germline V lookup: CDR1 DFQATT, CDR2 SNEGSKA (reference sequence). Between the trimmed V and J ends, which lost 5 bases and 1 base, there was a span of 12 bases.

This chain uses TRBV24-1 with TRBJ2-5, with TRBD1 matching 10 bases. Germline-derived CDR1 and CDR2 are KGHDR and SFDVKD. J lost 5 bases, V lost 4 bases, and 6 bases had no gene match. The CDR3 is made up of 15 amino acids. The CDR3 sequence: CATSEGTGEVETQYF. The CDR3 DNA reads TGTGCCACCAGTGAAGGGACAGGGGAGGTCGAGACCCAGTACTTC.

This clonotype was found many times. This chain joins TRBV6-1 and TRBJ1-2, with 7 nucleotides matching TRBD1. The V gene end was trimmed by 7 bases and the J gene end by 2 bases; junction bases not matched to a gene: 7. The CDR3 runs 14 residues. Germline V CDR1 and CDR2: MNHNS, SASEGT. CDR3 in amino acids: CASNQRTGNYGYTF. In DNA form, the CDR3 reads TGTGCCAGCAATCAAAGGACAGGCAACTATGGCTACACCTTC.

A note on this clonotype: A junction boundary mismatches the germline segment, possibly from a read error. The rearrangement uses TRBV11-2 and TRBJ2-5; D gene uncertain. CDR3 length: 13 amino acids. The germline CDR1 and CDR2 sequences are SGHAT and FQNNGV. In DNA form, the CDR3 reads TGTGCCAGCAGCTTTGCCTTGCAAGAGATCCAGTACTTC. Amino acid sequence: CASSFALQEIQYF.

This clonotype came up many times. Here the CDR3 reads CASSQDQGRTEAFF. CDR3 DNA sequence: TGTGCCAGCAGCCAAGATCAGGGGCGGACTGAAGCTTTCTTT. V and J are TRBV4-2 and TRBJ1-1; maybe TRBD1 (6 bases). CDR3 length: 14 amino acids. Germline CDR1 reads LGHNA; CDR2 reads YNFKEQ. Trimming stripped 0 bases from V and 5 bases from J, with 10 bases between.

In this sample, this clonotype turned up many times. The genes are TRBV12-3 or TRBV12-4 and TRBJ2-7; no definite D call. The CDR3 is 15 amino acids. The germline V and J ends were trimmed by 1 base and 5 bases, with 15 bases remaining between them. This CDR3 is CASSLGAPEINEQYF. DNA of the CDR3: TGTGCCAGCAGTTTAGGTGCCCCTGAAATCAACGAGCAGTACTTC.

This clonotype was recorded a few times. The V and J genes are TRBV4-2 and TRBJ1-6, with 7 bases that match TRBD1. Trimming removed 1 base from V and 5 bases from J; junction bases left unmatched: 5. Germline-derived CDR1 and CDR2 are LGHNA and YNFKEQ. This CDR3 contains 16 residues. The CDR3 reads CASSQVGQPNNSPLHF. CDR3 coding DNA: TGTGCCAGCAGCCAAGTGGGACAGCCGAATAATTCACCCCTCCACTTT.

In its sample, this clonotype was seen many times. V is TRBV12-3 or TRBV12-4 and J is TRBJ1-3, with D possibly TRBD1 on 5 matching bases. This CDR3 spans 15 amino acids. Trimming stripped 5 bases from V and 0 bases from J, with 11 bases between. The CDR3 sequence: CASSQTVVSGNTIYF. Written as DNA, the CDR3 is TGTGCCAGCAGTCAGACAGTCGTCTCTGGAAACACCATATATTTT.

J is TRBJ1-1 and V is TRBV19; the D is unclear. V was pared by 7 bases and J by 2 bases, with 11 bases between. The germline V gene has CDR1 LNHDA and CDR2 SQIVND (reference sequence). This CDR3 is built from 13 residues. Here the CDR3 reads CASNIQPNTEAFF. DNA for the CDR3: TGTGCCAGTAATATTCAGCCCAACACTGAAGCTTTCTTT.

This clonotype was seen ten or more times. The chain links TRBV12-3 or TRBV12-4 to TRBJ2-4; D uncertain. The CDR3 covers 15 residues. V was cut by 6 bases and J by 0 bases, with 12 bases left in between. CDR3 region: CASSHQEVAKNIQYF. The CDR3 DNA is TGTGCCAGCAGCCATCAAGAAGTAGCCAAAAACATTCAGTACTTC.

This chain joins TRBV19 and TRBJ1-2, with a possible D match to TRBD1 (6 bases). V was clipped by 4 bases and J by 4 bases, with 19 bases between them. This CDR3 is built from 16 residues. In germline, CDR1 is LNHDA, CDR2 SQIVND (reference sequence). The CDR3 DNA is TGTGCCAGTAGTACCGTAACAGGGACGGGGCTCTATGGCTACACCTTC. Amino acid sequence: CASSTVTGTGLYGYTF.

This clonotype was detected only a few times. This may be a read error, as it is one base from a much larger clone. J is TRBJ1-1 and V is TRBV20-1; 7 bases map to TRBD1. The CDR3 is 12 amino acids. The germline gives CDR1 DFQATT, CDR2 SNEGSKA (reference sequence). The CDR3 here is CSAGTEDTEACF. The CDR3 DNA follows: TGCAGTGCCGGGACAGAGGACACTGAAGCTTGCTTT.

This clonotype was observed at least ten times. The J gene is TRBJ2-2, the V gene TRBV2, with 8 nucleotides matching TRBD2. V gave up 8 bases and J gave up 6 bases; unmatched junction bases: 5. Germline V gene sequence: CDR1 SNHLY, CDR2 FYNNEI. This CDR3 contains 13 residues. The CDR3 spells CASERRGAGELFF. CDR3 DNA: TGTGCCAGCGAGCGGCGGGGGGCCGGGGAGCTGTTTTTT. Full variable domain (outside the CDR3, taken from reference TRBV2 and TRBJ2-2): EPEVTQTPSHQVTQMGQEVILRCVPISNHLYFYWYRQILGQKVEFLVSFYNNEISEKSEIFDDQFSVERPDGSNFTLKIRSTKLEDSAMYFCASERRGAGELFFGEGSRLTVL.

The chain links TRBV2 to TRBJ1-1; D is possibly TRBD1 (5 bases). This CDR3 comprises 12 residues. Germline V gives CDR1 SNHLY, CDR2 FYNNEI. V was pared by 5 bases and J by 8 bases, with 12 bases between. The CDR3 here is CASSKGLLEAFF. DNA of the CDR3: TGTGCCAGCAGTAAGGGGCTATTGGAAGCTTTCTTT.

Many counts were recorded for this clonotype. V usage is TRBV2 and J usage is TRBJ2-7; 10 bases map to TRBD1. V lost 4 bases and J lost 2; bases outside the gene matches: 5. From germline, CDR1 is SNHLY and CDR2 FYNNEI. The length of the CDR3 is 15 residues. The CDR3 bases are TGTGCCAGCAGTGCGGGACAGGGGCTGACCTACGAGCAGTACTTC. Its protein is CASSAGQGLTYEQYF.

This clonotype came up a few times. V gene TRBV6-4 combines with J gene TRBJ1-1, with a tentative D call TRBD1 (5 bases). The CDR3 spans 13 residues. Per the germline V gene, CDR1 is MRHNA and CDR2 is SNTAGT. V lost 6 bases, J lost 1 base, and 9 bases lay in between. CDR3 in DNA: TGTGCCAGCAGGACGACAGAGAACACTGAAGCTTTCTTT. As protein: CASRTTENTEAFF.

This clonotype was found many times. This chain joins TRBV5-1 and TRBJ2-5, with D hard to call. V dropped 0 bases and J dropped 5 bases, with 11 bases sitting between them. This CDR3 region has 14 residues. Germline V CDR1 and CDR2: SGHRS, YFSETQ. Written as DNA, the CDR3 is TGCGCCAGCAGCTTGGGAGTGCAATGGGAGACCCAGTACTTC. It encodes CASSLGVQWETQYF.

In its sample, this clonotype was seen many times. The rearrangement uses TRBV20-1 and TRBJ1-2; D might be TRBD1 (5 bases). This CDR3 is 14 amino acids long. Germline CDR1 is DFQATT and CDR2 is SNEGSKA (reference sequence). Trimming took 0 bases from V and 4 from J, leaving 12 bases between them. The CDR3 reads CSARDLRGSYGYTF. CDR3 coding DNA: TGCAGTGCTAGAGATCTGAGGGGTAGCTATGGCTACACCTTC.

To note about this clonotype: A much larger clone sits a single nucleotide away, making a read error possible. Since the CDR3 does not end with the conserved phenylalanine or tryptophan, this likely comes from a read error. The CDR3 DNA reads TGTGCCAGCAGCTTGGGGCAGGGGTCCCCGAACACCGGGGAGCTGTTTGTT. Translated, it gives CASSLGQGSPNTGELFV. The gene calls are TRBV11-2 and TRBJ2-2; weak D call: TRBD1 (6 bases). CDR1 and CDR2 from the germline V gene are SGHAT and FQNNGV. The CDR3 is 17 residues long. With 3 bases removed from V and 0 bases from J, the gap between germline ends came to 14 bases.

This clonotype has ten or more counts. V gene TRBV29-1 combines with J gene TRBJ1-2; D perhaps matches TRBD1 (6 bases). This CDR3 spans 12 amino acids. Germline V CDR1 and CDR2: SQVTM, ANQGSEA. Trimming stripped 6 bases from V and 2 bases from J, with 10 bases between. CDR3 nucleotide sequence: TGCAGCGTCCCTACAGGGAACTATGGCTACACCTTC. The encoded protein is CSVPTGNYGYTF.